This T cell receptor (beta chain) was profiled in a study of radiation and T cells in renal cell carcinoma. TCRdb's table, derived via immunoSEQ multiplex PCR, lists solely in-frame clones and lacks some. The sample has 87,000 or so clones; roughly 90% are singletons. Trimming left V 1 base short and J 3 bases short, with 12 bases between. The CDR3 has 15 amino acids. Looked up from germline, CDR1 is SGHTA and CDR2 is FQGNSA. Time point: baseline pretreatment blood. Treatment meaning: 15 Gy SBRT to primary tumor, nephrectomy 4 weeks later. Radiation-treated patients gave blood at baseline, week 2 and week 4. As concerns this clone: Its antigen is not known.

Regarding the study as a whole: No pretreatment tumor biopsies were available for baseline clonotypes.

V usage is TRBV7-2 and J usage is TRBJ1-1; D is undetermined. This receptor was taken from a man aged 45-60 years with renal cell carcinoma. Sample: blood, taken from a patient whose treatment included radiotherapy and nephrectomy. Here the CDR3 DNA reads TGTGCCAGCAGCTTAGATCCCGGAGGATACACTGAAGCTTTCTTT. It translates to CASSLDPGGYTEAFF.